The source of this TCR beta chain is a study of T cells in Graves' hyperthyroidism and ophthalmopathy. Germline lookup yields CDR1 KGHSY and CDR2 FQNENV. CDR3 length equals 14 residues. In its sample, this clonotype was seen many times. Germline and junction disagree at one end, which may indicate a read error. RNA transcripts yielded amplified TCR beta CDR3 regions. With the HTBI primer set, the TCR CDR3 went through a first round of RT-PCR. One entry per CDR3 protein, called by TCRdb with MiXCR from the multiplex PCR reads. The table has around 480,000 distinct CDR3 sequences, approximately 15% seen once.

The chain recombines TRBV16 with TRBJ1-2, with D hard to call. The sequence was collected from a woman between 18 and 29 years old with Graves' hyperthyroidism. What was sequenced was blood. CDR3 region: CASSQWATKYGYTF. The CDR3 region has the DNA TGTGCCAGCAGCCAATGGGCCACTAAGTATGGCTACACCTTC.